This T cell receptor beta chain was observed in a study of blood T cell repertoires in COVID-19. Germline CDR1 and CDR2: MNHEY and SMNVEV (reference sequence). The V gene end was trimmed by 0 bases and the J gene end by 0 bases; junction bases not matched to a gene: 3. The CDR3 covers 17 residues. Assay: immunoSEQ multiplex PCR; the TCRdb copy retains only in-frame clones and omits some. The sample has about 210,000 clones, roughly four fifths seen once. The chain couples TRBV27 to TRBJ1-1, with 11 bases aligning to TRBD1. The sample was peripheral blood. The source of this sequence is a middle-aged woman with acute or convalescent COVID-19. CDR3 sequence reads: CASSLSEDRGLNTEAFF. The CDR3 nucleotides read TGTGCCAGCAGTTTATCGGAGGACAGGGGGCTGAACACTGAAGCTTTCTTT.